The entry that follows covers one T cell receptor beta chain sequence. The entry originates in a study of control samples from healthy donors and cancer patients. Libraries were prepared by immunoSEQ multiplex PCR; TCRdb keeps only in-frame clonotypes and omits some of them. The sample holds 160,000 or so clones, 96% seen once. This CDR3 is 14 amino acids long. The ends were cut back, 6 bases at V and 1 base at J, with 10 bases in the middle. Germline loops: CDR1 MNHEY, CDR2 SVGAGI. The source of this sequence is a woman in her twenties or thirties in good health. The sequencing sample was made of blood. The V gene is TRBV6-5, the J gene TRBJ1-5; D call uncertain. The CDR3 loop is CASSRTASNQPQHF. DNA for the CDR3: TGTGCCAGCAGCCGGACGGCGAGCAATCAGCCCCAGCATTTT.